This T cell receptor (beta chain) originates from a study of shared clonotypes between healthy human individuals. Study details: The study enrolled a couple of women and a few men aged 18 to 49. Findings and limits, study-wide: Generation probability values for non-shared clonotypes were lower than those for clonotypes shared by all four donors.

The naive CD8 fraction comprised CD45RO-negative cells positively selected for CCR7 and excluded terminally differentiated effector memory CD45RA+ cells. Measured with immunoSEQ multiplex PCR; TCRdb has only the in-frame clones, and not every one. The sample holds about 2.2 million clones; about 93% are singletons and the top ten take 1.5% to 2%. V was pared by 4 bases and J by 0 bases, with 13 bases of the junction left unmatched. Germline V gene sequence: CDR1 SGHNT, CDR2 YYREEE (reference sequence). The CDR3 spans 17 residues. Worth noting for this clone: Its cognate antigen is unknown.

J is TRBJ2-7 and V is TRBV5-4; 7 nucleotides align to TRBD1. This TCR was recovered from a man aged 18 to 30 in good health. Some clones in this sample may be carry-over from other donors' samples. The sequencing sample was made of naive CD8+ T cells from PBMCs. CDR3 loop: CASSPWLGQPPSYEQYF. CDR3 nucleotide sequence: TGTGCCAGCAGCCCGTGGTTGGGACAGCCCCCCTCCTACGAGCAGTACTTC.